Following are 28 T cell receptor beta chains from one sample sequenced in a study of cytomegalovirus exposure and HLA in healthy donors. With 60 Vbeta and 13 Jbeta primers, the PCR was carried out. The data were produced by immunoSEQ multiplex PCR, yet TCRdb's version contains in-frame clones alone and is incomplete. The profile covers 150,000 or so clones, with about 83% appearing a single time and 10% to 15% taken by the ten largest. Input material: PBMCs. These receptors all come from a man aged 40-50 years in good health and CMV-seropositive.

J is TRBJ2-3 and V is TRBV5-1; D perhaps matches TRBD2 (5 bases). V was clipped by 1 base and J by 4 bases, with 10 bases between them. The CDR3 loop spans 14 amino acids. Germline V gives CDR1 SGHRS, CDR2 YFSETQ. CDR3 sequence: CASSLQRASDTQYF. CDR3 sequence (DNA): TGCGCCAGCAGCTTGCAGAGGGCGTCAGATACGCAGTATTTT. Drawing the rest from reference TRBV5-1 and TRBJ2-3, the complete variable domain is KAGVTQTPRYLIKTRGQQVTLSCSPISGHRSVSWYQQTPGQGLQFLFEYFSETQRNKGNFPGRFSGRQFSNSRSEMNVSTLELGDSALYLCASSLQRASDTQYFGPGTRLTVL.

V is TRBV5-4 and J is TRBJ1-1; TRBD1 matches at 7 bases. V dropped 4 bases and J dropped 4; count of bases not matched to a gene: 13. CDR1 SGHNT and CDR2 YYREEE come from the germline V gene (reference sequence). This CDR3 has 16 residues. The CDR3 sequence is CASSIDRVPHGTEAFF. Written as DNA, the CDR3 is TGTGCCAGCAGCATAGACAGGGTACCCCATGGCACTGAAGCTTTCTTT.

V gene TRBV4-1 combines with J gene TRBJ2-1; the D gene is possibly TRBD2 (7 bases). Germline assignment: CDR1 MGHRA and CDR2 YSYEKL. Deletions cut 1 base from V and 0 bases from J, with 13 bases between. The CDR3 sequence is 17 residues long. CDR3 sequence (DNA): TGCGCCAGCAGCCAAGCGGGGGAGGGGGGCTCCTACAATGAGCAGTTCTTC. It translates to CASSQAGEGGSYNEQFF.

This sequence joins TRBV2 and TRBJ1-2; D remains unclear. Germline V CDR1 and CDR2: SNHLY, FYNNEI. This CDR3 is 13 amino acids long. Trimming pared 4 bases from V and 5 bases from J, leaving 11 bases between. The DNA for the CDR3 is TGTGCCAGCAGTGGCCCCGACGGGTATGGCTACACCTTC. It is translated as CASSGPDGYGYTF.

This clone was seen only once. The chain carries TRBV25-1 and TRBJ2-1; 7 bases align to TRBD2. This CDR3 contains 13 residues. The trim removed 1 base at V and 7 bases at J, leaving 1 base unmatched. Germline V gene lookup returns CDR1 MGHDK and CDR2 SYGVNS. CDR3 coding DNA: TGTGCCAGCAGTGAATTGGGAGGGAATGAGCAGTTCTTC. Amino acids: CASSELGGNEQFF.

The gene calls are TRBV9 and TRBJ1-1; D remains ambiguous. The CDR3 is 14 amino acids. The V and J ends lost 0 bases and 1 base respectively, with 7 bases between them. CDR1 SGDLS and CDR2 YYNGEE come from the germline V gene. CDR3 in amino acids: CASSVAGGNTEAFF. CDR3 nucleotide sequence: TGTGCCAGCAGCGTAGCTGGAGGGAACACTGAAGCTTTCTTT.

The chain carries TRBV5-1 and TRBJ2-7; 11 nucleotides agree with TRBD1. The CDR3 sequence is 15 residues long. V shed 3 bases and J 9 bases; nucleotides not matched to a gene: 11. Germline-derived CDR1 and CDR2 are SGHRS and YFSETQ. The CDR3 sequence: CASSSMGQGGVGQYF. CDR3 sequence (DNA): TGCGCCAGCAGCTCCATGGGACAGGGGGGCGTTGGGCAGTACTTC.

The chain combines TRBV6-5 with TRBJ1-1; D may be TRBD1 (6 bases). The CDR3 is made up of 16 amino acids. Deletions cut 1 base from V and 3 bases from J, with 15 bases between. Germline V gene sequence: CDR1 MNHEY, CDR2 SVGAGI. DNA of the CDR3: TGTGCCAGCAGTTACTTCTCATCGGGGGGCTACACTGAAGCTTTCTTT. This gives the protein CASSYFSSGGYTEAFF.

This clone showed up just once. J is TRBJ2-1 and V is TRBV7-3, with D tentatively TRBD2 (6 bases). V lost 4 bases and J 5 bases, leaving 12 bases between the germline ends. CDR1 and CDR2 (germline): SGHTA, FQGTGA. This CDR3 has 14 amino acids. DNA of the CDR3: TGTGCCAGCAGCTCTGGGACTCCTCACAATGAGCAGTTCTTC. This codes for CASSSGTPHNEQFF.

This chain links TRBV7-2 with TRBJ2-7, with 7 bases that match TRBD2. This CDR3 has 15 residues. V lost 5 bases, J lost 2 bases, and 9 bases stayed unmatched. Germline V gene lookup returns CDR1 SGHTA and CDR2 FQGNSA. Here the CDR3 DNA reads TGTGCCAGCAGCCCAAGCGGGAAAGTTACCTACGAGCAGTACTTC. Residues: CASSPSGKVTYEQYF.

The chain joins TRBV14 to TRBJ2-3; D is unresolved. With 4 bases removed from V and 2 bases from J, the gap between germline ends came to 7 bases. Germline loops: CDR1 SGHDN, CDR2 FVKESK. The CDR3 is 13 amino acids. CDR3 nucleotide sequence: TGTGCCAGCAGCCCATTAGACACAGATACGCAGTATTTT. Its translation: CASSPLDTDTQYF.

In its sample, this clone was seen a few times. This sequence joins TRBV29-1 and TRBJ2-2, with a weak D call TRBD1 (6 bases). V was clipped by 5 bases and J by 4 bases, with 11 bases between them. Germline V gene data show CDR1 as SQVTM and CDR2 as ANQGSEA. The CDR3 extends over 13 amino acids. The CDR3 region has the DNA TGCAGCGTTTGGGGGCAGAGCACCGGGGAGCTGTTTTTT. This sequence encodes CSVWGQSTGELFF.

The chain joins TRBV27 to TRBJ1-6; a weak D match, TRBD1 (5 bases). Germline lookup yields CDR1 MNHEY and CDR2 SMNVEV (reference sequence). The CDR3 spans 15 residues. The V end lost 2 bases, the J end lost 13 bases, and 18 bases lay between the germline ends. In DNA, the CDR3 is TGTGCCAGCAGTTTAGGAGGGGCTGTAGTTTACCCCCTCCACTTT. Its translation is CASSLGGAVVYPLHF.

Only one count was recorded for this clone. This chain links TRBV5-4 with TRBJ1-2, with 7 bases aligning to TRBD1. The length of the CDR3 is 15 residues. J gave up 3 bases and V 4 bases, and 9 bases lay outside the gene matches. Germline V gene data show CDR1 as SGHNT and CDR2 as YYREEE (reference sequence). The CDR3 region has the DNA TGTGCCAGCAGCCACCGACAGGGATCGGACTATGGCTACACCTTC. It yields the protein CASSHRQGSDYGYTF. The entire variable domain, with the rest obtained from reference TRBV5-4 and TRBJ1-2, is as follows: ETGVTQSPTHLIKTRGQQVTLRCSSQSGHNTVSWYQQALGQGPQFIFQYYREEENGRGNFPPRFSGLQFPNYSSELNVNALELDDSALYLCASSHRQGSDYGYTFGSGTRLTVV.

The chain couples TRBV9 to TRBJ2-5; 8 nucleotides line up with TRBD2. Germline V gene data show CDR1 as SGDLS and CDR2 as YYNGEE. The CDR3 extends over 15 amino acids. V shed 4 bases and J 2 bases; nucleotides not matched to a gene: 7. CDR3 in DNA: TGTGCCAGCAGCTACAGCGGGAGTCGGCAAGAGACCCAGTACTTC. Translating gives CASSYSGSRQETQYF.

The chain links TRBV9 to TRBJ2-7; a weak D match, TRBD2 (7 bases). Germline lookup yields CDR1 SGDLS and CDR2 YYNGEE. This CDR3 region has 14 residues. V dropped 4 bases and J dropped 6 bases, with 17 bases sitting between them. For the CDR3, the DNA is TGTGCCAGCAGCAAAGGGGGGGGGTCGGGCGAGCAGTACTTC. Its protein is CASSKGGGSGEQYF.

This clone was seen only a few times. V and J are TRBV19 and TRBJ2-7, with 7 bases lining up with TRBD1. The CDR3 spans 13 residues. The V and J ends lost 5 bases and 1 base, in that order; junction bases with no gene match: 2. The germline V gene has CDR1 LNHDA and CDR2 SQIVND (reference sequence). CDR3 residues: CASSPRGSYEQYF. Here the CDR3 DNA reads TGTGCCAGTAGTCCCAGGGGGTCCTACGAGCAGTACTTC.

This chain connects TRBV7-2 to TRBJ2-2; possibly TRBD2 for D (6 bases). The ends were cut back, 5 bases at V and 1 base at J, with 8 bases in the middle. CDR3 size: 14 residues. The germline V gene has CDR1 SGHTA and CDR2 FQGNSA. CDR3 nucleotides: TGTGCCAGCAGCCGGGACTGGAACACCGGGGAGCTGTTTTTT. Amino acid sequence: CASSRDWNTGELFF.

This chain connects TRBV5-4 to TRBJ2-7, with 7 bases lining up with TRBD2. Losses at the gene ends were 4 bases for V and 2 bases for J; bases not matched to a gene: 6. CDR1 and CDR2 from the germline V gene are SGHNT and YYREEE (reference sequence). This CDR3 has 14 amino acids. CDR3 amino acids: CASSPQREPYEQYF. CDR3 nucleotides: TGTGCCAGCAGCCCACAGCGGGAACCCTACGAGCAGTACTTC.

The chain couples TRBV27 to TRBJ2-7; 11 bases map to TRBD2. The V gene end was trimmed by 5 bases and the J gene end by 2 bases; junction bases not matched to a gene: 5. There are 15 residues in the CDR3. Germline V gives CDR1 MNHEY, CDR2 SMNVEV (reference sequence). Written as DNA, the CDR3 is TGTGCCAGCAGTCTGGGACTAGCGGACACCTACGAGCAGTACTTC. It is translated as CASSLGLADTYEQYF.

The V and J genes are TRBV6-5 and TRBJ2-7; tentative D call: TRBD2 (6 bases). Trimming removed 4 bases at V and 4 bases at J, with 14 bases between. Per germline, CDR1 MNHEY and CDR2 SVGAGI. This CDR3 has 14 amino acids. The CDR3 DNA follows: TGTGCCAGCAGTTTGACTAGGGGCGGGTACGAGCAGTACTTC. Protein product: CASSLTRGGYEQYF.

This chain connects TRBV27 to TRBJ2-1, with D perhaps matching TRBD2 (5 bases). CDR3 length: 15 residues. Germline V gene lookup returns CDR1 MNHEY and CDR2 SMNVEV (reference sequence). Trimming stripped 4 bases from V and 4 bases from J, with 14 bases between. This CDR3 is CASSSGLGSYNEQFF. CDR3 bases: TGTGCCAGCAGTTCCGGACTGGGATCTTACAATGAGCAGTTCTTC.

The rearrangement uses TRBV7-8 and TRBJ1-1, with unresolved D. Trimming took 0 bases from V and 4 from J, leaving 9 bases between them. Germline-derived CDR1 and CDR2 are SGHVS and FQNEAQ. This CDR3 region has 14 residues. The CDR3 protein is CASSLAGRSTEAFF. In nucleotides, the CDR3 is TGTGCCAGCAGCTTAGCGGGTAGGAGCACTGAAGCTTTCTTT.

V gene TRBV25-1 combines with J gene TRBJ2-3; no clear D gene. V was clipped by 6 bases and J by 6 bases, with 4 bases between them. This CDR3 spans 10 amino acids. Germline assignment: CDR1 MGHDK and CDR2 SYGVNS. The CDR3 protein is CASRRDTQYF. The CDR3 DNA sequence: TGTGCCAGCAGACGGGATACGCAGTATTTT.

DNA of the CDR3: TGTGCCAGCCGGGGGGCCGGGGAATTAGACGAGCAGTACTTC. It encodes CASRGAGELDEQYF. The V and J genes are TRBV6-1 and TRBJ2-7, with D maybe TRBD2 (7 bases). Trimming stripped 8 bases from V and 5 bases from J, with 19 bases between. CDR1 and CDR2 from the germline V gene are MNHNS and SASEGT. The CDR3 extends over 14 amino acids.

A few counts support this clone. This chain connects TRBV7-2 to TRBJ2-7, with a possible D match to TRBD2 (6 bases). V lost 1 base and J lost 2, with 15 bases in between. From germline, CDR1 is SGHTA and CDR2 FQGNSA. CDR3 length: 16 amino acids. In DNA, the CDR3 is TGTGCCAGCAGCTTAGGGGGGACTTCGATCCCCTACGAGCAGTACTTC. This gives the protein CASSLGGTSIPYEQYF.

This clone has more than one count but fewer than ten. The chain carries TRBV7-2 and TRBJ1-1; possible D gene TRBD1, 5 bases. V lost 3 bases and J lost 8, with 10 bases in between. Germline CDR1 reads SGHTA; CDR2 reads FQGNSA. CDR3 size: 12 residues. The chain's CDR3 is CASSFFPGEAFF. In DNA form, the CDR3 reads TGTGCCAGCAGCTTTTTCCCAGGGGAAGCTTTCTTT.

The chain joins TRBV7-3 to TRBJ1-6; D possibly corresponds to TRBD1 (5 bases). The CDR3 has 13 amino acids. CDR1 SGHTA and CDR2 FQGTGA come from the germline V gene. V lost 5 bases, J lost 8 bases, and 10 bases lay in between. The CDR3 nucleotides are TGTGCCAGCAGCCCAGGGTCCCATTCACCCCTCCACTTT. This codes for CASSPGSHSPLHF.